This T cell receptor (beta chain) was recovered during a study of CD8+CD57+ T cells in acquired aplastic anemia. CDR1 and CDR2 (germline): DFQATT, SNEGSKA (reference sequence). The CDR3 sequence is 17 residues long. CDR3 and TCR beta VDJ profiling relied on genomic DNA as the template. TCRdb re-called the reads through MiXCR, storing one row per CDR3 protein. This repertoire shows around 430,000 distinct CDR3 sequences, around 30% found once; its top ten account for 0.8% to 0.85%. Whoever was chosen for sequencing had shown CD8+CD57+ cell expansion by flow cytometry. This clonotype has just a few counts. At one end, the junction sequence differs from germline, possibly due to a read error.

The receptor was isolated from a human donor with aplastic anemia. Sequencing was carried out using sorted CD4+, CD8+, or CD8+CD57+ T cells (not recorded which) from PBMCs. The J gene is TRBJ1-4, the V gene TRBV20-1, with 10 bases matching TRBD1. The CDR3 spells CSATVDRGIATNERLFF. For the CDR3, the DNA is TGCAGTGCTACGGTGGACAGGGGGATTGCAACTAATGAAAGACTGTTTTTT.